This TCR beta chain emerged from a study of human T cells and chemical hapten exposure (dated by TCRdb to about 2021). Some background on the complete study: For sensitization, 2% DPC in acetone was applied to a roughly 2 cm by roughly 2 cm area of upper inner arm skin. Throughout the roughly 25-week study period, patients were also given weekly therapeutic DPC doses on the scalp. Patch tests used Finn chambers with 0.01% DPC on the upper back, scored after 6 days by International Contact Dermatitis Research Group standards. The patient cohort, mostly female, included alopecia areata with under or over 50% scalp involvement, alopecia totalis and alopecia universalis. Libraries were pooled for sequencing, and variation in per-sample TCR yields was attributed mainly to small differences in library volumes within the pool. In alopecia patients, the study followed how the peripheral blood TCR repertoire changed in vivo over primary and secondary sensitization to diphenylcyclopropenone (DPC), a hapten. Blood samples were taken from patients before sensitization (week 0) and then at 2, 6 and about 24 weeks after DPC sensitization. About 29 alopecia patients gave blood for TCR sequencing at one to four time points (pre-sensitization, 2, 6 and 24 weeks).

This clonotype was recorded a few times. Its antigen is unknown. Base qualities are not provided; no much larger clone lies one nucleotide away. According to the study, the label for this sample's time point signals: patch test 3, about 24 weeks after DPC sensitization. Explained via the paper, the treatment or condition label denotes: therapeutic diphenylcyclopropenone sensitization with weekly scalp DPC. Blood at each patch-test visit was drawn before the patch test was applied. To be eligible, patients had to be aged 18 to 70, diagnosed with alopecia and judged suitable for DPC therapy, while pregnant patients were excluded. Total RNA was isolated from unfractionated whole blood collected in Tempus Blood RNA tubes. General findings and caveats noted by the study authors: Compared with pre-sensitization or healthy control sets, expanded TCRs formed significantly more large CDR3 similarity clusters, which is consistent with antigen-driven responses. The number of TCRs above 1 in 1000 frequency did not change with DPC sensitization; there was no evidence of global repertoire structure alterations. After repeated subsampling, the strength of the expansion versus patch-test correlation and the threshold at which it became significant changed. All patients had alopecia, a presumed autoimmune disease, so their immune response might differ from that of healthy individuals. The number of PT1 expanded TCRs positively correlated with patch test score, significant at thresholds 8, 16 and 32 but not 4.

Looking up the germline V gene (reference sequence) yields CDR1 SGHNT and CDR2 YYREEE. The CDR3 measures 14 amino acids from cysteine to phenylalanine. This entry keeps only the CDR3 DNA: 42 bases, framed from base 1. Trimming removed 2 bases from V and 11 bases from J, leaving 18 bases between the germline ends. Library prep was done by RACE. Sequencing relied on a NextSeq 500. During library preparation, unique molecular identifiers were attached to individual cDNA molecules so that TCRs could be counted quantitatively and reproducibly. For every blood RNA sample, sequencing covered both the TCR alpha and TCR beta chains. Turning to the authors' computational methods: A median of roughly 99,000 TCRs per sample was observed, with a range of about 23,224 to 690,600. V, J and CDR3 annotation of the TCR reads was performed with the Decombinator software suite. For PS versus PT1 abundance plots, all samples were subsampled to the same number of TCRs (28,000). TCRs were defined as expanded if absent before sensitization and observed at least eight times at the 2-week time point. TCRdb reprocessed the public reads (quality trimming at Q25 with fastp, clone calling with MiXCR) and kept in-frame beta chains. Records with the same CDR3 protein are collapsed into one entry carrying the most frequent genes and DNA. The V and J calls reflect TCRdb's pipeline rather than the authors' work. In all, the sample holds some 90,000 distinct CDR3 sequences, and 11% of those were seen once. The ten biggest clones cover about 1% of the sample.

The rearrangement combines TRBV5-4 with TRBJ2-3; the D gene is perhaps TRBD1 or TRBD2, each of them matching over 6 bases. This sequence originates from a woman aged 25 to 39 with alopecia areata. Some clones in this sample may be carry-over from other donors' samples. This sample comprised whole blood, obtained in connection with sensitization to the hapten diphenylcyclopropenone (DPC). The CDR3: CASSFPHLGGQQYF. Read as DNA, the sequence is TGTGCCAGCAGCTTCCCGCACCTGGGGGGCCAGCAGTATTTT.